The entry below gives a single TCR beta chain sequence along with its context. The antigen remains undetermined. The sample comes from a study of cytomegalovirus exposure and HLA in healthy donors. Whole-study results and caveats: In a later analysis, TCR beta V- and J-gene trimming was associated with a missense DCLRE1C variant. Later work found most CMV-associated TCR beta chains apparently HLA-restricted.

The V end was cut by 0 bases, the J end by 5 bases, with 8 bases between. Germline CDR1 MNHEY, CDR2 SMNVEV (reference sequence). The CDR3 is 14 amino acids. The PCR contained 60 Vbeta and 13 Jbeta primers. Produced via immunoSEQ multiplex PCR; TCRdb's table is partial and in-frame only. This sample's table has approximately 96,000 clones. The specimen sequenced was PBMCs. The chain carries TRBV27 and TRBJ1-5; D is ambiguous. This sequence originates from a girl aged 10-17 years in good health and CMV-seropositive. CDR3 sequence: CASSLSRIDQPQHF. CDR3 in DNA: TGTGCCAGCAGTTTATCCAGAATCGATCAGCCCCAGCATTTT.